The 20 T cell receptor beta chains below all came from one sample that was sequenced in a study of T cell responses to AZD1222 COVID-19 vaccine. Using immunoSEQ multiplex PCR, the repertoire was profiled, and TCRdb retains in-frame clones only, with some absent. The sample contains 150,000 or so clones, 75% to 90% of which appear only once. Sequencing used peripheral blood, obtained 28 days after the second dose of the MenACWY control vaccine. The receptors shown here come from an adult who received the MenACWY meningococcal vaccine as a control.

The rearrangement joins TRBV3-1 (or the pseudogene TRBV3-2) to TRBJ1-3, with D uncertain. The V gene's germline CDR1 is LGHDT and CDR2 YNNKEL (reference sequence). V shed 0 bases and J shed 0 bases, with 15 bases lying between them. The CDR3 is made up of 18 amino acids. Written as DNA, the CDR3 is TGTGCCAGCAGCCAAGATTGGGCAGAAATCAACTCTGGAAACACCATATATTTT. It specifies CASSQDWAEINSGNTIYF.

The chain has TRBV29-1 and TRBJ1-1, with a tentative D call TRBD1 (5 bases). V lost 6 bases and J lost 0, with 11 bases in between. This CDR3 region has 13 residues. Germline V gene lookup returns CDR1 SQVTM and CDR2 ANQGSEA. The CDR3 spells CSVLGAVNTEAFF. The CDR3 region has the DNA TGCAGCGTCCTCGGGGCCGTGAACACTGAAGCTTTCTTT.

The chain couples TRBV6-5 to TRBJ1-3, with a weak D call TRBD1 (5 bases). V was cut by 2 bases and J by 4 bases, with 12 bases left in between. Per germline, CDR1 MNHEY and CDR2 SVGAGI. The CDR3 covers 15 residues. This chain's CDR3 is CASSYGGPGGNTIYF. CDR3 bases: TGTGCCAGCAGTTACGGGGGTCCGGGAGGAAACACCATATATTTT.

The rearrangement joins TRBV28 to TRBJ2-7; no firm D call. Germline assignment: CDR1 MDHEN and CDR2 SYDVKM. Trimming pared 3 bases from V and 2 bases from J, leaving 8 bases between. The CDR3 consists of 13 residues. This CDR3 reads CASSFHRTYEQYF. CDR3 coding DNA: TGTGCCAGCAGTTTTCACAGAACCTACGAGCAGTACTTC.

The chain couples TRBV18 to TRBJ1-4, with D uncertain. V was pared by 3 bases and J by 6 bases, with 8 bases between. The CDR3 runs 13 residues. CDR1 is KGHSH, CDR2 LQKENI, per germline. The CDR3 bases are TGTGCCAGCTCACCGGGCACAGATGAAAAACTGTTTTTT. Translated, it gives CASSPGTDEKLFF.

The V call is TRBV30, the J call TRBJ1-6; TRBD1 is a possible D gene (5 bases). This CDR3 comprises 15 residues. Germline V gives CDR1 GTSNPN, CDR2 SVGIG (reference sequence). Trimming pared 2 bases from V and 10 bases from J, leaving 18 bases between. The CDR3 protein is CAWSLLGRVNSPLHF. CDR3 coding DNA: TGTGCCTGGAGTCTCCTGGGCAGGGTGAACTCACCCCTCCACTTT.

This chain joins TRBV27 and TRBJ1-5; 8 nucleotides line up with TRBD1. The CDR3 has 15 amino acids. V was clipped by 5 bases and J by 5 bases; unmatched bases: 8. The germline CDR1 and CDR2 sequences are MNHEY and SMNVEV (reference sequence). For the CDR3, the DNA is TGTGCCAGCAGTCCCAGGACAGGGCCATATCAGCCCCAGCATTTT. This codes for CASSPRTGPYQPQHF.

Only one count was recorded for this clone. The chain carries TRBV30 and TRBJ1-1, with D possibly TRBD1 on 5 matching bases. Trimming removed 4 bases at V and 1 base at J, with 10 bases between. The germline V gene has CDR1 GTSNPN and CDR2 SVGIG (reference sequence). This CDR3 contains 13 residues. The CDR3 sequence: CAWTVDRNTEAFF. Here the CDR3 DNA reads TGTGCCTGGACGGTAGACAGGAACACTGAAGCTTTCTTT. Using reference TRBV30 and TRBJ1-1 for the parts outside the CDR3, the full variable domain is SQTIHQWPATLVQPVGSPLSLECTVEGTSNPNLYWYRQAAGRGLQLLFYSVGIGQISSEVPQNLSASRPQDRQFILSSKKLLLSDSGFYLCAWTVDRNTEAFFGQGTRLTVV.

This chain links TRBV28 with TRBJ1-4; D might be TRBD1 (5 bases). Trimming left V 8 bases short and J 11 bases short, with 21 bases between. The CDR3 is 14 residues long. Germline V lookup: CDR1 MDHEN, CDR2 SYDVKM. CDR3 region: CASLLGFDRPKLFF. The CDR3 nucleotides are TGTGCCAGCTTATTAGGATTTGACAGACCCAAACTGTTTTTT. Together with reference TRBV28 and TRBJ1-4, the CDR3 gives the full variable domain: DVKVTQSSRYLVKRTGEKVFLECVQDMDHENMFWYRQDPGLGLRLIYFSYDVKMKEKGDIPEGYSVSREKKERFSLILESASTNQTSMYLCASLLGFDRPKLFFGSGTQLSVL.

The rearrangement uses TRBV6-5 and TRBJ1-1; 10 bases match TRBD1. Germline V gene sequence: CDR1 MNHEY, CDR2 SVGAGI. This CDR3 is 15 amino acids long. The junction had 9 bases not matched to a gene; V was cut back by 7 bases and J by 4 bases. The CDR3 reads CASNTAGTGATEAFF. CDR3 in DNA: TGTGCCAGCAATACCGCCGGGACAGGGGCCACTGAAGCTTTCTTT.

DNA of the CDR3: TGTGCCAGCAGCACTCGGACAACCCTTTCGGGCACCGGGGAGCTGTTTTTT. It specifies CASSTRTTLSGTGELFF. V gene TRBV9 combines with J gene TRBJ2-2, with D perhaps TRBD1 (5 bases). The ends were cut back, 4 bases at V and 4 bases at J, with 20 bases in the middle. CDR3 length: 17 residues. Germline V gene lookup returns CDR1 SGDLS and CDR2 YYNGEE.

The rearrangement joins TRBV12-3 or TRBV12-4 to TRBJ2-1; D ambiguous. Trimming pared 6 bases from V and 10 bases from J, leaving 13 bases between. The CDR3 totals 12 residues. The chain's CDR3 is CASSREPTEQFF. The DNA of the CDR3 is TGTGCCAGCAGCCGAGAGCCCACGGAGCAGTTCTTC.

V is TRBV4-3 and J is TRBJ1-4; no definite D call. The CDR3 runs 12 residues. Per the germline V gene, CDR1 is LGHNA and CDR2 is YSLEER. Trimming left V 3 bases short and J 7 bases short, with 6 bases between. The CDR3 protein is CASSQGSEKLFF. The DNA for the CDR3 is TGCGCCAGCAGCCAGGGAAGTGAAAAACTGTTTTTT.

This chain uses TRBV27 with TRBJ2-2; D uncertain. With 2 bases removed from V and 5 bases from J, the gap between germline ends came to 6 bases. The CDR3 loop spans 13 amino acids. The germline V gene has CDR1 MNHEY and CDR2 SMNVEV (reference sequence). The CDR3 DNA reads TGTGCCAGCAGTTTACAACGTACCGGGGAGCTGTTTTTT. This codes for CASSLQRTGELFF.

The rearrangement uses TRBV5-1 and TRBJ2-3; a possible D gene is TRBD1 (6 bases). V dropped 1 base and J dropped 4 bases, with 10 bases sitting between them. Germline CDR1 reads SGHRS; CDR2 reads YFSETQ. The CDR3 has 14 residues. The CDR3 protein is CASSLTGYADTQYF. As DNA, the CDR3 is TGCGCCAGCAGCTTGACAGGGTACGCAGATACGCAGTATTTT.

The J gene is TRBJ2-3, the V gene TRBV7-9; maybe TRBD2 (6 bases). The CDR3 is 16 residues long. Deletions cut 0 bases from V and 1 base from J, with 11 bases between. CDR1 and CDR2 (germline): SEHNR, FQNEAQ (reference sequence). The CDR3 spells CASSLAFGGGTDTQYF. The DNA for the CDR3 is TGTGCCAGCAGCTTAGCCTTTGGCGGGGGCACAGATACGCAGTATTTT.

The chain couples TRBV28 to TRBJ1-1; no clear D. Deletions cut 6 bases from V and 1 base from J, with 9 bases between. The length of the CDR3 is 13 residues. CDR1 and CDR2 from the germline V gene are MDHEN and SYDVKM. CDR3 protein: CASRAPGNTEAFF. The DNA of the CDR3 is TGTGCCAGCAGAGCGCCCGGGAACACTGAAGCTTTCTTT.

The rearrangement joins TRBV5-5 to TRBJ1-1, with TRBD1 identical over 10 bases. V gave up 2 bases and J gave up 10 bases; unmatched junction bases: 2. CDR3 size: 12 residues. Germline-derived CDR1 and CDR2 are SGHKS and YYEKEE (reference sequence). DNA of the CDR3: TGTGCCAGCAGCTTACGGGACAGGGGAGCTTTCTTT. This sequence encodes CASSLRDRGAFF.

This clone was recorded only once. The genes are TRBV14 and TRBJ2-7; the D gene is possibly TRBD1 (6 bases). The CDR3 extends over 17 amino acids. Per germline, CDR1 SGHDN and CDR2 FVKESK. Trimming took 4 bases from V and 1 from J, leaving 20 bases between them. The CDR3 nucleotides are TGTGCCAGCAGCCGCCCATCCCAGACAGGTTCGTCCTACGAGCAGTACTTC. Amino acid sequence: CASSRPSQTGSSYEQYF.

This chain joins TRBV7-9 and TRBJ2-7; D might be TRBD1 (6 bases). There are 15 residues in the CDR3. Germline V CDR1 and CDR2: SEHNR, FQNEAQ (reference sequence). With 5 bases removed from V and 0 bases from J, the gap between germline ends came to 14 bases. CDR3 sequence reads: CASSALQGSSYEQYF. In DNA, the CDR3 is TGTGCCAGCAGCGCGTTACAGGGAAGCTCCTACGAGCAGTACTTC.